Reported below is one T cell receptor beta chain. The target of this receptor is not known. No much larger clonotype is one base removed from it; base qualities were not supplied. These data belong to a study of blood T cell repertoires in COVID-19 (dated by TCRdb to the early 2020s). About the full investigation: Samples from collaborators originated in the United States, Italy and Spain and spanned both the acute and convalescent phases of COVID-19. The material from the prospective study consisted of cDNA or gDNA derived from T cells, B-cell-depleted T cells, or PBMCs. Deeply sampled blood TCRbeta repertoires from subjects exposed to, actively infected with, or recovered from COVID-19 were included in the dataset. A freely available public database, intended as a resource for researchers studying the immune response to SARS-CoV-2, is where the repertoires were released. The samples were drawn from the first 160 participants of the ongoing ImmuneRACE study and from some 1,300 subjects provided by 6 global collaborators. Nearly every sample came with metadata listing a de-identified subject ID, COVID-19 status, age in years and sex. HLA class I and class II types, where available, came from metadata supplied by the sample provider rather than from assay-based typing.

Another Seattle source contributed samples from volunteer blood donors who had recovered from COVID-19. Whole blood was collected in K2EDTA tubes by collaborating institutions according to the institutions' own protocols. Collaborator samples were shipped for TCRbeta analysis as frozen whole blood, isolated PBMCs, or DNA extracted from either sample type. Overall study outcomes, separate from this receptor: Clinical and demographic metadata were provided uncurated, with the amount varying by source and participant.

According to the germline V gene, CDR1 reads SGHRS and CDR2 reads YFSETQ. The CDR3 measures 18 amino acids from cysteine to phenylalanine. Just the 54-base CDR3 DNA is kept, in frame starting at base 1. Deletion took 5 bases off V and 0 bases off J, with a span of 20 bases between the germline ends. The immunoSEQ Assay, a bias-controlled multiplex PCR, was used to amplify TCRbeta CDR3 regions from genomic DNA. Per the original workflow: Nucleated cell counts per sample were estimated from amplification of reference gene primers within the assay. To quantify the absolute abundance of each unique TCRbeta CDR3 rearrangement, sequence reads were collapsed and filtered. For each sample, productive Simpson clonality was calculated as the square root of Simpson's diversity index over productive rearrangements. In TCRdb, the immuneACCESS table is reduced to in-frame sequences with V and J assigned. These tables do not hold every clone; where another copy was compared, an unresolved V gene accounts for under half, and the others remain unexplained. V and J calls and clone size come straight from that table; D and trimming were deduced from the DNA. This sample holds 300,000 or so clones; about 90% were observed only once. The ten largest clones add up to less than 1.6% of the sample.

What was sequenced was peripheral blood. The chain is encoded by TRBV5-1 joined to TRBJ1-4; the D gene is perhaps TRBD1, on 6 matching bases. The clonotype comes from a woman between 40 and 55 years old who had recovered from COVID-19. The nucleotide sequence reads TGCGCCAGCAGTGCCACCCGGGACACGGGTGCAACTAATGAAAAACTGTTTTTT. It is translated as CASSATRDTGATNEKLFF. With all but the CDR3 taken from the reference TRBV5-1 and TRBJ1-4 genes, the full variable domain is: KAGVTQTPRYLIKTRGQQVTLSCSPISGHRSVSWYQQTPGQGLQFLFEYFSETQRNKGNFPGRFSGRQFSNSRSEMNVSTLELGDSALYLCASSATRDTGATNEKLFFGSGTQLSVL.